This T cell receptor (beta chain) is drawn from a study of Ad26.COV2.S vaccination and SARS-CoV-2 variants. Overall study: Ad26.COV2.S arm of COV1001 included the donor. Notes on the study in general: The analyses of TCR breadth and depth may have understated the size of total T cell responses. Vaccinated individuals (as opposed to placebo recipients) had higher spike-specific TCR breadth.

Treatment described: around 19 received Ad26.COV2.S at low or high dose, single or two shots; 5 received placebo; per-sample allocation not given. Samples came from day 63 after the first vaccine or placebo injection. An Ad26 vector expressing Wuhan-strain SARS-CoV-2 spike constituted the vaccine. This CDR3 contains 11 residues. Per germline, CDR1 SNHLY and CDR2 FYNNEI. The sample holds a few counts of this clone. Antigen: not known. The junction departs from the called germline gene at one end, perhaps through a read error. Assay used: immunoSEQ multiplex PCR; TCRdb lists only in-frame clones, some missing. The sample yields about 430,000 clones, 90% seen once.

The clonotype originates from a person between 18 and 65 years old who received the Ad26.COV2.S COVID-19 vaccine or a placebo. The source was peripheral blood, collected in a trial of Ad26.COV2.S vaccine versus placebo. The J gene is TRBJ2-7, the V gene TRBV2; the match to TRBD1 covers 8 bases. CDR3 coding DNA: TGTGCCCGCAGACAGGGGCACGAGCAGTACTTC. It yields the protein CARRQGHEQYF.